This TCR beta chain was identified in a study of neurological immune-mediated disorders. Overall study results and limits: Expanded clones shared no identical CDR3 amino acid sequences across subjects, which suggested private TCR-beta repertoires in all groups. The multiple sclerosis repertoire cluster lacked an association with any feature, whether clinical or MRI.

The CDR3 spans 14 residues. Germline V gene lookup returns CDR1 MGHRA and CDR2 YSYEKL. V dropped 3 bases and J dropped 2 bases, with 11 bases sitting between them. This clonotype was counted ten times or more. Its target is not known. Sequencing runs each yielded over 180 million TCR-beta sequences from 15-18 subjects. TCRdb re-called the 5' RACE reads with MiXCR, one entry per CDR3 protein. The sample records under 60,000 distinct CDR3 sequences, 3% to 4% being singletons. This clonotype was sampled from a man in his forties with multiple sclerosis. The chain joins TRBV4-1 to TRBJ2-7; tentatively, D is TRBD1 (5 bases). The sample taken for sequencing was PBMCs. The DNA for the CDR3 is TGCGCCAGCAGCCATCCCCGGACACCCTACGAGCAGTACTTC. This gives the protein CASSHPRTPYEQYF.